These T cell receptor beta chains were read from a single sample in a study of blood T cells in healthy people across ages. In TCRdb, the 5' RACE reads were re-called with MiXCR into one record per CDR3 protein. Among about 730,000 distinct CDR3 sequences listed, 40% to 45% were seen once. The source material was blood. The receptors stem from a woman aged 55-75 years in good health. The CDR3 runs from the conserved cysteine through the conserved F or W. The order of the fields is clone size, D gene, V gene, J gene, CDR3 protein, CDR3 DNA. The D gene is left open where the match is weak. Expanded clones get a size class; other rows say once, few or many, or leave the size out.

.	TRBD1	TRBV9	TRBJ2-2	CASTGGHTGELFF	TGTGCCAGCACAGGGGGCCACACCGGGGAGCTGTTTTTT
.	.	TRBV2	TRBJ2-7	CASSETTQHEQYF	TGTGCCAGCAGTGAAACAACACAGCACGAGCAGTACTTC
.	.	TRBV7-9	TRBJ1-1	CASSASRGVNTEAFF	TGTGCCAGCAGCGCCTCGCGGGGGGTGAACACTGAAGCTTTCTTT
.	TRBD2	TRBV2	TRBJ2-3	CASSGNILAGSTDTQYF	TGTGCCAGCAGTGGTAACATACTAGCGGGCAGCACAGATACGCAGTATTTT
.	TRBD1	TRBV20-1	TRBJ2-7	CSARDLGTGNYEQYF	TGCAGTGCTAGAGATCTGGGGACAGGGAACTACGAGCAGTACTTC
.	.	TRBV11-2	TRBJ2-3	CASSPDWSTDTQYF	TGTGCCAGCAGCCCTGATTGGAGCACAGATACGCAGTATTTT
few	.	TRBV7-2	TRBJ2-5	CASSSRQVQETQYF	TGTGCCAGCAGCTCAAGACAGGTTCAAGAGACCCAGTACTTC
.	TRBD1	TRBV3-1	TRBJ2-7	CASSYLDRASSEQYF	TGTGCCAGCAGCTATCTGGACAGGGCTTCTTCCGAGCAGTACTTC
.	.	TRBV7-2	TRBJ1-2	CASSPRSLGNYGYTF	TGTGCCAGCAGCCCTCGATCCCTCGGGAACTATGGCTACACCTTC
.	.	TRBV29-1	TRBJ1-5	CSVTHGVGQPQHF	TGCAGCGTGACCCACGGAGTAGGTCAGCCCCAGCATTTT
.	.	TRBV6-1	TRBJ1-5	CASSESGPTPQHF	TGTGCCAGCAGTGAATCCGGACCCACCCCCCAGCATTTT
.	TRBD2	TRBV4-2	TRBJ2-3	CASSQGRASGWRTDTQYF	TGTGCCAGCAGCCAAGGGAGGGCTAGCGGATGGAGGACAGATACGCAGTATTTT
.	.	TRBV5-1	TRBJ2-4	CASSSHLRVGIQYF	TGCGCCAGCAGCTCCCATCTCAGGGTCGGCATTCAGTACTTC
few	.	TRBV2	TRBJ2-6	CASDRWAANVLTF	TGTGCCAGCGACAGGTGGGCTGCCAACGTCCTGACTTTC
.	.	TRBV19	TRBJ2-6	CASTVEGSGANVLTF	TGTGCCAGTACGGTCGAGGGATCTGGGGCCAACGTCCTGACTTTC
.	.	TRBV12-3/TRBV12-4	TRBJ2-7	CATKRLDSYEQYF	TGTGCCACCAAGAGACTAGACTCCTACGAGCAGTACTTC
few	.	TRBV7-9	TRBJ2-5	CASRDAGAQETQYF	TGTGCCAGCAGGGACGCTGGTGCCCAAGAGACCCAGTACTTC
.	.	TRBV18	TRBJ1-1	CASSSGGGAFF	TGTGCCAGCTCAAGTGGTGGTGGTGCTTTCTTT
few	.	TRBV5-1	TRBJ2-3	CASSSTIGMRGASDTQYF	TGCGCCAGCAGCTCCACCATTGGCATGCGGGGAGCATCAGATACGCAGTATTTT
.	.	TRBV12-3/TRBV12-4	TRBJ2-1	CASSLKPGEQFF	TGTGCCAGCAGCCTGAAGCCAGGTGAGCAGTTCTTC
many	.	TRBV10-1	TRBJ2-7	CASSPSQLSYEQYF	TGCGCCAGCAGCCCCAGCCAGCTTTCCTACGAGCAGTACTTC
.	TRBD1	TRBV7-3	TRBJ2-2	CASSFQGASDGELFF	TGTGCCAGCAGCTTCCAGGGGGCAAGTGACGGGGAGCTGTTTTTT
.	.	TRBV4-2	TRBJ2-1	CASSQDTAEPYNEQFF	TGTGCCAGCAGCCAAGATACAGCGGAACCTTACAATGAGCAGTTCTTC
.	TRBD1	TRBV4-2	TRBJ1-2	CASSQTGTGDGYTF	TGTGCCAGCAGCCAAACAGGGACAGGGGATGGCTACACCTTC
many	TRBD1	TRBV3-1	TRBJ1-2	CASSQSITGVGGYTF	TGTGCCAGCAGCCAATCGATTACAGGGGTCGGCGGCTACACCTTC
few	TRBD1	TRBV3-1	TRBJ2-3	CASSQADRGFTDTQYF	TGTGCCAGCAGCCAAGCGGACAGGGGATTCACAGATACGCAGTATTTT
.	.	TRBV6-6	TRBJ1-2	CASSSMTGPIDLTF	TGTGCCAGCAGTTCGATGACAGGCCCAATAGATCTCACCTTC
many	.	TRBV4-2	TRBJ1-5	CASSQEMGGLSNQPQHF	TGTGCCAGCAGCCAAGAAATGGGTGGACTTAGCAATCAGCCCCAGCATTTT
.	.	TRBV4-3	TRBJ1-4	CASSQSTGRATNEKLFF	TGCGCCAGCAGCCAGTCGACAGGTCGAGCAACTAATGAAAAACTGTTTTTT
.	.	TRBV9	TRBJ2-3	CASSQTGPPPDTQYF	TGTGCCAGCAGCCAGACAGGACCTCCCCCAGATACGCAGTATTTT
many	TRBD2	TRBV24-1	TRBJ2-5	CATSEPSSGSHETQYF	TGTGCCACCAGTGAACCGTCTAGCGGGAGCCACGAGACCCAGTACTTC
.	.	TRBV20-1	TRBJ2-5	CSANRDSPETQYF	TGCAGCGCTAACCGGGACTCCCCAGAGACCCAGTACTTC
.	.	TRBV3-1	TRBJ2-5	CASSQDLAYETQYF	TGTGCCAGCAGCCAAGATTTGGCGTACGAGACCCAGTACTTC
few	TRBD1	TRBV7-3	TRBJ2-1	CASSSRTGIYNEQFF	TGTGCCAGCAGCTCGCGGACAGGAATATACAATGAGCAGTTCTTC
few	TRBD1	TRBV5-1	TRBJ2-3	CASSLQTGPDTQYF	TGCGCCAGCAGCCTACAGACAGGGCCAGATACGCAGTATTTT
few	.	TRBV20-1	TRBJ2-7	CSARDSQGHSYEQYF	TGCAGTGCTAGAGATTCCCAGGGGCATTCCTACGAGCAGTACTTC
few	TRBD2	TRBV2	TRBJ2-1	CASSPPSGGAGEQFF	TGTGCCAGCAGTCCCCCTAGCGGGGGGGCCGGGGAGCAGTTCTTC
few	.	TRBV20-1	TRBJ2-7	CSAKGAEKAYEQYF	TGCAGTGCTAAAGGTGCGGAAAAGGCCTACGAGCAGTACTTC
.	TRBD2	TRBV20-1	TRBJ2-7	CSAKRTSFYEQYF	TGCAGTGCTAAGAGGACTAGCTTCTACGAGCAGTACTTC
.	TRBD1	TRBV2	TRBJ2-3	CTSGRQGTDTQYF	TGTACCAGCGGCAGACAGGGGACAGATACGCAGTATTTT
.	TRBD1	TRBV10-3	TRBJ1-6	CAISESMRGRSLSPLHF	TGTGCCATCAGTGAGTCGATGAGGGGGCGATCTTTATCACCCCTCCACTTT
.	.	TRBV16	TRBJ1-5	CASHQRVGQPQHF	TGTGCCAGCCATCAACGGGTGGGGCAGCCCCAGCATTTT
.	TRBD1	TRBV27	TRBJ2-5	CASSSDRGSRRTQYF	TGTGCCAGCAGTTCGGACAGGGGCTCACGCCGGACCCAGTACTTC
.	TRBD1	TRBV28	TRBJ1-1	CASRLIRTGSTEAFF	TGTGCCAGCAGATTAATTAGGACAGGGAGTACTGAAGCTTTCTTT
.	TRBD2	TRBV20-1	TRBJ2-3	CSARDPSGRASWADTQYF	TGCAGTGCTAGAGATCCTAGCGGGAGGGCCTCTTGGGCAGATACGCAGTATTTT
.	.	TRBV6-1	TRBJ1-1	CASSEVGFRGDTEAFF	TGTGCCAGCAGTGAAGTCGGTTTCCGAGGGGACACTGAAGCTTTCTTT
.	TRBD2	TRBV19	TRBJ2-1	CASSFASGGDSSYNEQFF	TGTGCCAGTAGTTTCGCTAGCGGGGGTGATTCCTCCTACAATGAGCAGTTCTTC
.	.	TRBV3-1	TRBJ2-5	CASSQTGLDLETQYF	TGTGCCAGCAGCCAGACAGGACTAGACCTAGAGACCCAGTACTTC
.	TRBD2	TRBV7-2	TRBJ2-1	CDSSLAGGAGGLSYNEQFF	TGTGACAGCAGCTTAGCGGGGGGAGCGGGGGGACTCTCCTACAATGAGCAGTTCTTC
.	.	TRBV11-2	TRBJ1-1	CASSSGEGRGTEAFF	TGTGCCAGCAGCTCCGGAGAGGGTAGGGGCACTGAAGCTTTCTTT
few	.	TRBV20-1	TRBJ2-3	CSAVGTLTDTQYF	TGCAGTGCCGTCGGGACTCTTACAGATACGCAGTATTTT
.	TRBD1	TRBV29-1	TRBJ2-7	CSPLLGDRGYEQYF	TGCAGCCCCTTGTTGGGGGACAGGGGCTACGAGCAGTACTTC
once	.	TRBV4-1	TRBJ2-7	CASSQEGRLEQYF	TGCGCCAGCAGCCAAGAGGGGCGCCTCGAGCAGTACTTC
few	.	TRBV20-1	TRBJ2-7	CSASPGSTGSYEQYF	TGCAGTGCTTCCCCGGGATCGACGGGGTCCTACGAGCAGTACTTC